One sample yielded the 3 T cell receptor beta chains listed below, sequenced in a study of blood T cell repertoires in COVID-19. Method: immunoSEQ multiplex PCR; TCRdb's copy keeps in-frame clones and lacks some. The data contain more than 85,000 clones, roughly 87% of them singletons. The material sequenced was peripheral blood. These receptors came from a woman aged 55-69 years with acute or convalescent COVID-19.

The count of this clone is one. This chain links TRBV6-1 with TRBJ1-1; 7 positions agree with TRBD1. CDR3 length equals 15 residues. Germline CDR1 reads MNHNS; CDR2 reads SASEGT. V shed 0 bases, J shed 6 bases, and the junction held 7 bases outside the gene matches. CDR3 in DNA: TGTGCCAGCAGTGAAGCGCACAGGGGTAGATCTGAAGCTTTCTTT. Its protein is CASSEAHRGRSEAFF.

This chain connects TRBV11-2 to TRBJ1-1; D gene ambiguous. The CDR3 is 13 residues long. V was trimmed by 0 bases and J by 1 base, leaving 3 bases between them. Germline CDR1 and CDR2: SGHAT and FQNNGV. CDR3 amino acids: CASSLDRNTEAFF. CDR3 DNA sequence: TGTGCCAGCAGCTTAGACAGGAACACTGAAGCTTTCTTT.

Here the CDR3 DNA reads TGTGCCAGTAATCCCACTAGCGGGAGGGCCTTTGGCTACAATGAGCAGTTCTTC. It encodes CASNPTSGRAFGYNEQFF. The rearrangement uses TRBV19 and TRBJ2-1, with 13 bases matching TRBD2. J lost 3 bases, V lost 7 bases, and 12 bases had no gene match. The CDR3 covers 18 residues. Germline-derived CDR1 and CDR2 are LNHDA and SQIVND (reference sequence).